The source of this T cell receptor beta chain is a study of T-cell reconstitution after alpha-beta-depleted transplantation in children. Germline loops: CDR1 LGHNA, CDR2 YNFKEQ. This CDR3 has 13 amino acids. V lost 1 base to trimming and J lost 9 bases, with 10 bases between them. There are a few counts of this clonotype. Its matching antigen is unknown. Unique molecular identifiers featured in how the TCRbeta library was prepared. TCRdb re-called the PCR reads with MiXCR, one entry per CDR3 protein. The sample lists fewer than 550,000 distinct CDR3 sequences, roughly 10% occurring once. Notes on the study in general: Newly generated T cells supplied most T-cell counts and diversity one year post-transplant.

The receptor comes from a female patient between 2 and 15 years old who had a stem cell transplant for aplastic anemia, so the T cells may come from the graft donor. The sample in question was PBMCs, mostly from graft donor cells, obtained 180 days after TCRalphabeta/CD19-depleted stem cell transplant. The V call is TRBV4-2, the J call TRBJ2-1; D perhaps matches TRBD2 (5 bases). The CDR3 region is CASSQVVEGEQFF. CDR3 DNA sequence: TGTGCCAGCAGCCAAGTGGTTGAGGGTGAGCAGTTCTTC.